The 8 T cell receptor beta chains listed next were all sequenced from one sample in a study of T cell responses to AZD1222 COVID-19 vaccine. Produced via immunoSEQ multiplex PCR; TCRdb's table is partial and in-frame only. The table shows about 190,000 clones, with under 95% occurring only once. This specimen was peripheral blood, taken on day 0 of AZD1222 vaccination. The receptors stem from an adult in good health.

The genes are TRBV12-3 or TRBV12-4 and TRBJ1-2; D perhaps matches TRBD1 (5 bases). The V and J ends lost 4 bases and 2 bases respectively, with 8 bases between them. This CDR3 is 13 amino acids long. CDR3 region: CASSSGLNYGYTF. In nucleotides, the CDR3 is TGTGCCAGCAGTTCGGGACTGAACTATGGCTACACCTTC.

The gene calls are TRBV28 and TRBJ2-6; D remains unclear. Germline CDR1 is MDHEN and CDR2 is SYDVKM. V was pared by 1 base and J by 0 bases, with 1 base between. The CDR3 contains 14 residues. CDR3 sequence reads: CASSLYSGANVLTF. DNA for the CDR3: TGTGCCAGCAGTTTATACTCTGGGGCCAACGTCCTGACTTTC. The full variable domain, completed using reference TRBV28 and TRBJ2-6, is DVKVTQSSRYLVKRTGEKVFLECVQDMDHENMFWYRQDPGLGLRLIYFSYDVKMKEKGDIPEGYSVSREKKERFSLILESASTNQTSMYLCASSLYSGANVLTFGAGSRLTVL.

This clone was seen a handful of times. The chain uses TRBV2 and TRBJ2-5, with TRBD2 matching over 8 bases. Germline CDR1 is SNHLY and CDR2 is FYNNEI. This CDR3 is 16 amino acids long. Trimming at V came to 7 bases and at J to 1 base, leaving 11 bases not matched to a gene. The CDR3 here is CASNKGAGGPQETQYF. In nucleotides, the CDR3 is TGTGCCAGCAACAAAGGGGCGGGGGGCCCCCAAGAGACCCAGTACTTC.

This chain connects TRBV3-1 (or the pseudogene TRBV3-2) to TRBJ2-3; D may match TRBD1 or TRBD2 (6 bases each). The germline CDR1 and CDR2 sequences are LGHDT and YNNKEL (reference sequence). V lost 0 bases, J lost 4 bases, and 17 bases lay in between. The CDR3 sequence is 17 residues long. The CDR3 sequence is CASSQDRGSAGADTQYF. The CDR3 DNA reads TGTGCCAGCAGCCAAGATCGGGGGTCGGCAGGGGCAGATACGCAGTATTTT.

This clone showed up just once. The chain links TRBV25-1 to TRBJ1-4; unclear D gene. Germline CDR1 MGHDK, CDR2 SYGVNS. Trimming stripped 3 bases from V and 4 bases from J, with 12 bases between. This CDR3 is built from 15 residues. This chain's CDR3 is CASSDRRSLNEKLFF. The CDR3 DNA reads TGTGCCAGCAGTGATAGGAGGTCACTTAATGAAAAACTGTTTTTT.

The CDR3 reads CASSDSGNTIYF. Here the CDR3 DNA reads TGTGCCAGCAGCGACTCTGGAAACACCATATATTTT. The chain couples TRBV6-2 or TRBV6-3 to TRBJ1-3; D call uncertain. CDR3 length equals 12 residues. From germline, CDR1 is MNHEY and CDR2 SVGEGT. Trimming pared 6 bases from V and 0 bases from J, leaving 3 bases between.

The chain is built from TRBV11-2 and TRBJ1-1; D remains unclear. This CDR3 has 12 residues. Germline V gene lookup returns CDR1 SGHAT and CDR2 FQNNGV. V shed 5 bases and J shed 5 bases, with 9 bases lying between them. As DNA, the CDR3 is TGTGCCAGCAGCACTGACGGGACTGAAGCTTTCTTT. As protein: CASSTDGTEAFF.

The chain employs TRBV7-8 and TRBJ1-5, with D maybe TRBD1 (5 bases). Germline V gene data show CDR1 as SGHVS and CDR2 as FQNEAQ. The V gene lost 0 bases and the J gene lost 4 bases, with 16 bases spanning the gap. The CDR3 is 17 residues long. CDR3 protein: CASSLALRQLGNQPQHF. CDR3 bases: TGTGCCAGCAGCTTAGCCCTTCGACAGTTAGGGAATCAGCCCCAGCATTTT.